Here is one T cell receptor beta chain with its context. The V segment lost 3 bases and the J segment 0 bases; nucleotides outside the gene matches: 7. Germline values: CDR1 MRHNA, CDR2 SNTAGT. The CDR3 runs 17 residues. TCRdb keeps only in-frame clones here, not all; method: immunoSEQ multiplex PCR. The sample yields some 64,000 clones, over 90% seen once. These data come from a study of technical replicates of blood from a handful of donors. The TCR comes from a human donor in good health. Some clones in this sample may be carry-over from other donors' samples. J is TRBJ2-1 and V is TRBV6-4; 8 nucleotides agree with TRBD2. The specimen sequenced was PBMCs. CDR3 DNA sequence: TGTGCCAGCAGTGATACCGGGGGGGCGAGCTCCTACAATGAGCAGTTCTTC. Protein sequence: CASSDTGGASSYNEQFF.